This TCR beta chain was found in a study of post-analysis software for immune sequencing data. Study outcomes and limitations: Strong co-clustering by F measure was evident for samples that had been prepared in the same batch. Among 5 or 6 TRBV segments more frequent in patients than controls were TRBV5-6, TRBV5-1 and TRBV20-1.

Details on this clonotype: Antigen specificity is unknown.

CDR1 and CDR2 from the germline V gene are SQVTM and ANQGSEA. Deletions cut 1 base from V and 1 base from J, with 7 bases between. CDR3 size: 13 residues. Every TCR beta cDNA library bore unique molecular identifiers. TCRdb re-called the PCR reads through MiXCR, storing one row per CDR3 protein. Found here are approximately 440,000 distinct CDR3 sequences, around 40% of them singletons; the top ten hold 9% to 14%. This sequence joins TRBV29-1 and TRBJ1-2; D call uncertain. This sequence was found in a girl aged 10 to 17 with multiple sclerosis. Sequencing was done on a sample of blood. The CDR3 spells CSVEAAINYGYTF. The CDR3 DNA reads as TGCAGCGTTGAAGCAGCGATTAACTATGGCTACACCTTC.